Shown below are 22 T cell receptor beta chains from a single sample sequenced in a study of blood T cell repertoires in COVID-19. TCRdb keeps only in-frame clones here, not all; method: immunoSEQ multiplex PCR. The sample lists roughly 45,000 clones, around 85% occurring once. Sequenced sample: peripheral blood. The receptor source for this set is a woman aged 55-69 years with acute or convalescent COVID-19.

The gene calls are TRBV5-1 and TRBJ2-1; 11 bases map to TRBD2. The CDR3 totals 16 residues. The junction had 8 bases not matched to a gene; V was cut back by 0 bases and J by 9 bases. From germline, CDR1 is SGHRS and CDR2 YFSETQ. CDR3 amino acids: CASSLGLAGGLSEQFF. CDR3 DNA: TGCGCCAGCAGCTTGGGGCTAGCGGGAGGTTTGAGTGAGCAGTTCTTC. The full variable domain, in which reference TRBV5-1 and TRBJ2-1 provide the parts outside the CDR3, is KAGVTQTPRYLIKTRGQQVTLSCSPISGHRSVSWYQQTPGQGLQFLFEYFSETQRNKGNFPGRFSGRQFSNSRSEMNVSTLELGDSALYLCASSLGLAGGLSEQFFGPGTRLTVL.

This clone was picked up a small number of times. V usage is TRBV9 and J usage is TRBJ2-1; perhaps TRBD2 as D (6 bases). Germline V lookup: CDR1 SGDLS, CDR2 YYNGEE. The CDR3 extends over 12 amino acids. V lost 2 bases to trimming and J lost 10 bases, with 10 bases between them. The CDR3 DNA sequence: TGTGCCAGCAGCGTGGGGGGAGAGGAGCAGTTCTTC. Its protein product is CASSVGGEEQFF.

This CDR3 is CASSPTGAINEKLFF. The CDR3 DNA reads TGTGCCAGCAGCCCAACAGGGGCTATTAATGAAAAACTGTTTTTT. The chain uses TRBV7-6 and TRBJ1-4; TRBD1 matches at 7 bases. Germline values: CDR1 SGHVS, CDR2 FNYEAQ. The J segment lost 4 bases and the V segment lost 5 bases, leaving 7 bases of the junction unmatched. This CDR3 comprises 15 residues.

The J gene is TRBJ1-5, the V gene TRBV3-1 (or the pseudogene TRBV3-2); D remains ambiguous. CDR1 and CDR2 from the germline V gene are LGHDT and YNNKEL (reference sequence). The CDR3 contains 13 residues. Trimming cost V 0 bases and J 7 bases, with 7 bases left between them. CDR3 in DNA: TGTGCCAGCAGCCAAGACTCTAACCAGCCCCAGCATTTT. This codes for CASSQDSNQPQHF.

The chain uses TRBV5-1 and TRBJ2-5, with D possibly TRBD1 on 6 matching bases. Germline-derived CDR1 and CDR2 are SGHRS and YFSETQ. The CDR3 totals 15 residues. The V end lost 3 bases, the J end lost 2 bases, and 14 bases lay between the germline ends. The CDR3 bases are TGCGCCAGCAGCTCCTCCGGGACAATACAAGAGACCCAGTACTTC. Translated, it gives CASSSSGTIQETQYF.

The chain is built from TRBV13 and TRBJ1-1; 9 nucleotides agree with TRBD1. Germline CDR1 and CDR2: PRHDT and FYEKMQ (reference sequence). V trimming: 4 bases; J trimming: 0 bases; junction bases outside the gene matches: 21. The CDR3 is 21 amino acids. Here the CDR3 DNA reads TGTGCCAGCAGCTCCTTTGGACAGGGGTTCGACCGTGGGGCTCTGAACACTGAAGCTTTCTTT. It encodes CASSSFGQGFDRGALNTEAFF.

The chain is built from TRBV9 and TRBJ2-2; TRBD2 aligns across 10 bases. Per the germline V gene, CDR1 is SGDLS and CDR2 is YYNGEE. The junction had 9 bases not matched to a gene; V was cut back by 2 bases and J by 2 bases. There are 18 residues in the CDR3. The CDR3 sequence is CASSVRSGTSANTGELFF. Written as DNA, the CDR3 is TGTGCCAGCAGCGTCCGTTCCGGGACTAGCGCCAACACCGGGGAGCTGTTTTTT.

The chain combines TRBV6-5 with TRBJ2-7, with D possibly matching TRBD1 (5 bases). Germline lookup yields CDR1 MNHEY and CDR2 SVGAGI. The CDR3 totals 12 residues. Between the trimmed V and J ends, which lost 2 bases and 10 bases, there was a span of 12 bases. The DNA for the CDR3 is TGTGCCAGCAGTTACGTCGGGCAGGGACAGTACTTC. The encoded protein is CASSYVGQGQYF.

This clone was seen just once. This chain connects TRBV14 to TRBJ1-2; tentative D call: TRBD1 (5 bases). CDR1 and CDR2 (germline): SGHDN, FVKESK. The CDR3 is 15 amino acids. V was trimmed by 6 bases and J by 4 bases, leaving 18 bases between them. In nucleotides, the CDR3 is TGTGCCAGCAGTGTAAGGTCCCAGGGACTCTATGGCTACACCTTC. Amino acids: CASSVRSQGLYGYTF.

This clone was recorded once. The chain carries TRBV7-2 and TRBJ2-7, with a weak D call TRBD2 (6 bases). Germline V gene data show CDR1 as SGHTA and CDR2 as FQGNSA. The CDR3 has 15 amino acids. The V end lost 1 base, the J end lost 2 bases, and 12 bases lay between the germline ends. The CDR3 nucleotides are TGTGCCAGCAGCTTAGGGATGGCGGGAACCTACGAGCAGTACTTC. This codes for CASSLGMAGTYEQYF. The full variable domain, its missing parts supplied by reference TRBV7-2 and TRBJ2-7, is GAGVSQSPSNKVTEKGKDVELRCDPISGHTALYWYRQSLGQGLEFLIYFQGNSAPDKSGLPSDRFSAERTGGSVSTLTIQRTQQEDSAVYLCASSLGMAGTYEQYFGPGTRLTVT.

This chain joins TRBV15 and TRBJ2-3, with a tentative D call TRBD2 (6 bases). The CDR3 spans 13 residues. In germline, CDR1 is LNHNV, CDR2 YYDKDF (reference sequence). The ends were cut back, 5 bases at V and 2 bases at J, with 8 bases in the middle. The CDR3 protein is CATSRGSTDTQYF. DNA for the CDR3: TGTGCCACCAGCCGGGGGTCCACAGATACGCAGTATTTT.

The CDR3 reads CASSVDPGTGSNYGYTF. The CDR3 nucleotides read TGTGCCAGCAGCGTAGACCCAGGGACAGGATCTAACTATGGCTACACCTTC. This sequence joins TRBV9 and TRBJ1-2; 8 bases agree with TRBD1. The germline V gene encodes CDR1 SGDLS and CDR2 YYNGEE. Unmatched junction bases numbered 7, after V lost 0 bases and J lost 0 bases. This CDR3 spans 17 amino acids.

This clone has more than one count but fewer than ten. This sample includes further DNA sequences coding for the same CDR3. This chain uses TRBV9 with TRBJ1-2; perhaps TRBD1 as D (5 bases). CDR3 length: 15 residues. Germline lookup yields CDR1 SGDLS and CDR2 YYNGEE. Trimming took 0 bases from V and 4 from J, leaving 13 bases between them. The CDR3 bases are TGTGCCAGCAGCGTAGGGGGAGGGGAAATCTATGGCTACACCTTC. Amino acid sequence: CASSVGGGEIYGYTF.

CDR3 loop: CAIQGARGNQPQHF. The CDR3, as DNA: TGTGCCATCCAGGGGGCGCGGGGCAATCAGCCCCAGCATTTT. This chain joins TRBV6-6 and TRBJ1-5, with 8 bases fitting TRBD1. Germline CDR1 MNHNY, CDR2 SVGAGI (reference sequence). V was pared by 10 bases and J by 2 bases, with 7 bases of the junction left unmatched. The CDR3 sequence is 14 residues long.

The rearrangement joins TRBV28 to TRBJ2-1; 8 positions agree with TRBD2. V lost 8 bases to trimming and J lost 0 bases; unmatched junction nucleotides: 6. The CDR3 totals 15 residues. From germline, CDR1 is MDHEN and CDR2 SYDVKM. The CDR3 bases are TGTGCCAGCGAAACTAGCGGAGTCTCCTACAATGAGCAGTTCTTC. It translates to CASETSGVSYNEQFF.

The CDR3 here is CASSRTRDRVYEQYF. The CDR3 region has the DNA TGTGCCAGCAGCCGGACCCGGGACAGGGTGTACGAGCAGTACTTC. The V and J genes are TRBV14 and TRBJ2-7; 9 bases map to TRBD1. Per the germline V gene, CDR1 is SGHDN and CDR2 is FVKESK. This CDR3 has 15 residues. V gave up 4 bases and J gave up 4 bases; unmatched junction bases: 8.

CDR3 DNA sequence: TGTGCCAGCAGCCCGAGCGGGACTTACCAAGAGACCCAGTACTTC. Translating it yields CASSPSGTYQETQYF. The J gene is TRBJ2-5, the V gene TRBV7-3; 7 bases match TRBD2. Losses at the gene ends were 5 bases for V and 0 bases for J; bases not matched to a gene: 6. CDR3 length equals 15 residues. From germline, CDR1 is SGHTA and CDR2 FQGTGA.

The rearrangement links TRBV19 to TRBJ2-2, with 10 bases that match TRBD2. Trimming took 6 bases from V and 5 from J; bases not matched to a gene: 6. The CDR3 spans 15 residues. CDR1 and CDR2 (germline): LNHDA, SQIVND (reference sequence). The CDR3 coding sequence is TGTGCCAGTAGACTAGCGGGGATGGGGACCGGGGAGCTGTTTTTT. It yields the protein CASRLAGMGTGELFF.

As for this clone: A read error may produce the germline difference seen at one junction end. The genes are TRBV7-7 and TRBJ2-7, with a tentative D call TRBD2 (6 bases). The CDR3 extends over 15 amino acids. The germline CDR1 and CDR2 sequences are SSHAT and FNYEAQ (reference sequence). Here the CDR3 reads CASIPSGDFSYEQYF. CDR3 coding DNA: TGTGCTAGCATCCCCTCGGGGGACTTCTCCTACGAGCAGTACTTC.

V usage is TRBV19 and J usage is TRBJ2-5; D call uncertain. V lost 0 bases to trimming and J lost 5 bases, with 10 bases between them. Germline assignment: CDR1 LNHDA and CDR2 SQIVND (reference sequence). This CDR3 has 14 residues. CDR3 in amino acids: CASSIDLAAETQYF. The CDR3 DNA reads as TGTGCCAGTAGTATAGATTTAGCCGCCGAGACCCAGTACTTC.

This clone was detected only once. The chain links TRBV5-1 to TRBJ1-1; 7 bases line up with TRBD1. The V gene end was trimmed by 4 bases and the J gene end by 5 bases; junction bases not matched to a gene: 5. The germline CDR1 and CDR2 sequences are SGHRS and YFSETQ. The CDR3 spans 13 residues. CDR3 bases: TGCGCCAGCAGCCTCGACAGGGCAACTGAAGCTTTCTTT. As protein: CASSLDRATEAFF.

The CDR3 is CASSLTSAGGSGDTQYF. The CDR3 DNA follows: TGTGCCAGCAGCTTAACCTCTGCGGGAGGTTCAGGAGATACGCAGTATTTT. The chain employs TRBV7-9 and TRBJ2-3, with 8 bases lining up with TRBD2. V shed 2 bases and J 5 bases; nucleotides not matched to a gene: 12. Germline CDR1 SEHNR, CDR2 FQNEAQ (reference sequence). CDR3 length equals 17 residues. The entire variable domain, with the rest obtained from reference TRBV7-9 and TRBJ2-3, is as follows: DTGVSQNPRHKITKRGQNVTFRCDPISEHNRLYWYRQTLGQGPEFLTYFQNEAQLEKSRLLSDRFSAERPKGSFSTLEIQRTEQGDSAMYLCASSLTSAGGSGDTQYFGPGTRLTVL.